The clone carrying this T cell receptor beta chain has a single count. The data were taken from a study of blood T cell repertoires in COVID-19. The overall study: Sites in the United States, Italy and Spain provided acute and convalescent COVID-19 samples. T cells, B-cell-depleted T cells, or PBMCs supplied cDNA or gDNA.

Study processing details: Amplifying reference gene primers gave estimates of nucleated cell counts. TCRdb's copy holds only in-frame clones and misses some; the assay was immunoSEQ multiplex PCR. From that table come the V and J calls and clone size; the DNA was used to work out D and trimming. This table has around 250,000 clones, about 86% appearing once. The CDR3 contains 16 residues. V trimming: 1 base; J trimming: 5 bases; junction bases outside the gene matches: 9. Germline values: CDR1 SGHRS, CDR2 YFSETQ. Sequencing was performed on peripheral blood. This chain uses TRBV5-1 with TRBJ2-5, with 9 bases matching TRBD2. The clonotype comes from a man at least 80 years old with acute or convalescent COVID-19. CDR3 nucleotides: TGCGCCAGCAGCTTGCTGGGCGGGGGGGCCGGGGAGACCCAGTACTTC. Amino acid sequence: CASSLLGGGAGETQYF.